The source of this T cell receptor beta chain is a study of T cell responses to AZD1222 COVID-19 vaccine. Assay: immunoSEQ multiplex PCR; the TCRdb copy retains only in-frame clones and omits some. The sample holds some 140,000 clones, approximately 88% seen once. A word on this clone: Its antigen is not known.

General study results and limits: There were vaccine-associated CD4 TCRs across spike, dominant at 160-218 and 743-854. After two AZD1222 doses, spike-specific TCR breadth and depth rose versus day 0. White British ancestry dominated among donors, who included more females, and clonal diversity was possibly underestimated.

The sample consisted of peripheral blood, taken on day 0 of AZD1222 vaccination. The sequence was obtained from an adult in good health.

The CDR3 bases are TGCGCCAGCAGCTTGGAACCGAATAACTATGGCTACACCTTC. It is translated as CASSLEPNNYGYTF. This chain joins TRBV5-1 and TRBJ1-2, with D unclear. The CDR3 totals 14 residues. Trimming removed 0 bases from V and 1 base from J, with 7 bases in between. Germline loops: CDR1 SGHRS, CDR2 YFSETQ.